This T cell receptor beta chain was identified in a study of blood T cell repertoires in COVID-19 (dated by TCRdb to the early 2020s). Regarding the complete study: The collaborator samples originated in the United States, Italy and Spain and spanned the acute and convalescent phases of COVID-19. The sample metadata nearly always contained a de-identified subject ID, COVID-19 status, age in years and sex. The repertoires were made available in a free public database intended to serve as a resource for research on the immune response to SARS-CoV-2. HLA class I and class II types, where available, came from metadata supplied by the sample provider rather than from assay-based typing. Deeply sampled blood TCRbeta repertoires from subjects exposed to, actively infected with, or recovered from COVID-19 were included in the dataset. Samples were obtained from the ongoing ImmuneRACE study (first 160 participants) and from over 1,000 subjects provided by 6 global collaborators. The material from the prospective study consisted of cDNA or gDNA derived from T cells, B-cell-depleted T cells, or PBMCs. What the work shows at the level of the full study, not this receptor alone: The amount of clinical and demographic metadata varied by source and participant and was provided uncurated.

TCRbeta CDR3 regions were amplified from genomic DNA using the immunoSEQ Assay, a bias-controlled multiplex PCR. Processing in the source paper ran as follows. The number of nucleated cells in each sample was estimated from the amplification of reference gene primers within the assay. To quantify the absolute abundance of each unique TCRbeta CDR3 rearrangement, sequence reads were collapsed and filtered. For each sample, productive Simpson clonality was calculated as the square root of Simpson's diversity index over productive rearrangements. TCRdb re-hosts the immuneACCESS table, in-frame sequences only. Its copies lack some clones; in the studies checked, an unresolved V gene accounts for under half of them, and the cause for the rest is not known. The V and J calls and the clone size are those of that table, but D and trimming were determined from the DNA. Present in this sample are 90,000 to 120,000 clones, approximately 80% of which were seen just once. Of the sample, 4% to 4.5% falls within the top ten clones.

In the case of this clone: The antigen it recognizes is unknown. No base-level quality is on record; no much larger clone is a single base apart.

The CDR3 sequence holds 14 residues, the cysteine and phenylalanine included. Here the CDR3 DNA is all that survives: 42 bases in frame from base 1. Relative to germline, V is missing 0 bases and J is missing 6 bases, with 1 base of the junction outside any gene match. Via the germline V gene, CDR1 is SGHTA and CDR2 FQGTGA. Whole blood was collected in K2EDTA tubes by collaborating institutions according to the institutions' own protocols. Collaborator samples were shipped for TCRbeta analysis as frozen whole blood, isolated PBMCs, or DNA extracted from either sample type. The rearranged chain carries TRBV7-3 and TRBJ2-3, with 9 junctional bases fitting TRBD1. Source material: peripheral blood. This sequence was found in a man in his 70s with acute or convalescent COVID-19. The CDR3 here reads CASSLTGTGDTQYF. The base sequence is TGTGCCAGCAGCTTAACCGGGACAGGGGATACGCAGTATTTT.